A single sample gave rise to the 14 T cell receptor beta chains below, sequenced in a study of T cell repertoires in cytomegalovirus infection. TCRdb redid the calling of the reads with MiXCR, one entry per CDR3 protein. The sample holds approximately 130,000 distinct CDR3 sequences, 20% to 30% seen once. The antigens of these receptors remain unknown. Sequencing was performed on PBMCs, sequenced either directly or after in vitro stimulation (not recorded which). The receptors shown here come from a human donor in good health (CMV status not recorded). Some clones in this sample may be carry-over from other donors' samples.

This clonotype was detected only a few times. The chain links TRBV7-9 to TRBJ2-3; the match to TRBD2 covers 7 bases. The CDR3 consists of 20 residues. The trim removed 5 bases at V and 0 bases at J, leaving 20 bases unmatched. From germline, CDR1 is SEHNR and CDR2 FQNEAQ (reference sequence). This CDR3 is CASSKGGVWRERSSTDTQYF. CDR3 nucleotides: TGTGCCAGCAGCAAAGGAGGGGTTTGGCGGGAGCGGTCTAGCACAGATACGCAGTATTTT.

A few counts support this clonotype. This chain uses TRBV29-1 with TRBJ1-2, with a possible D match to TRBD1 (5 bases). CDR1 and CDR2 from the germline V gene are SQVTM and ANQGSEA. V dropped 3 bases and J dropped 2 bases, with 13 bases sitting between them. This CDR3 contains 14 residues. The CDR3 loop reads CSVDGAGRNYGYTF. The CDR3 DNA follows: TGCAGCGTTGATGGTGCAGGGAGAAACTATGGCTACACCTTC. The full variable domain, with the rest looked up from reference TRBV29-1 and TRBJ1-2, is SAVISQKPSRDICQRGTSLTIQCQVDSQVTMMFWYRQQPGQSLTLIATANQGSEATYESGFVIDKFPISRPNLTFSTLTVSNMSPEDSSIYLCSVDGAGRNYGYTFGSGTRLTVV.

Only a few counts were recorded for this clonotype. The chain uses TRBV27 and TRBJ2-2; D is ambiguous. V was trimmed by 5 bases and J by 3 bases, leaving 1 base between them. In germline, CDR1 is MNHEY, CDR2 SMNVEV (reference sequence). The CDR3 sequence is 11 residues long. CDR3 protein: CASSDTGELFF. CDR3 sequence (DNA): TGTGCCAGCAGTGACACCGGGGAGCTGTTTTTT.

This clonotype was counted only a few times. The chain recombines TRBV20-1 with TRBJ2-3, with D unresolved. The V gene lost 5 bases and the J gene lost 15 bases, with 21 bases spanning the gap. The germline V gene encodes CDR1 DFQATT and CDR2 SNEGSKA (reference sequence). The CDR3 has 12 amino acids. The CDR3 bases are TGCAGTGCTCCGTCTACCAGCTACCCCCTTTATTTT. Protein: CSAPSTSYPLYF.

This clonotype is deemed medium-sized (0.01 to 0.1%). V is TRBV4-1 and J is TRBJ2-1; 8 bases align to TRBD2. The germline V gene has CDR1 MGHRA and CDR2 YSYEKL. CDR3 length: 14 amino acids. Losses at the gene ends were 4 bases for V and 8 bases for J; bases not matched to a gene: 7. The CDR3 DNA is TGCGCCAGCAGCCCCGCGGGGGGAACCTATGAGCAGTTCTTC. Encoded protein: CASSPAGGTYEQFF.

This clonotype has just a few counts. The chain recombines TRBV7-8 with TRBJ2-7; D possibly corresponds to TRBD2 (7 bases). V was trimmed by 5 bases and J by 4 bases, leaving 18 bases between them. CDR1 and CDR2 from the germline V gene are SGHVS and FQNEAQ. The CDR3 covers 15 residues. CDR3 region: CASSPGWGGGYEQYF. The CDR3 region has the DNA TGTGCCAGCAGCCCGGGGTGGGGGGGCGGGTACGAGCAGTACTTC. The whole variable domain, remainder taken from reference TRBV7-8 and TRBJ2-7, is GAGVSQSPRYKVAKRGQDVALRCDPISGHVSLFWYQQALGQGPEFLTYFQNEAQLDKSGLPSDRFFAERPEGSVSTLKIQRTQQEDSAVYLCASSPGWGGGYEQYFGPGTRLTVT.

This clonotype was seen at least ten times. V gene TRBV19 combines with J gene TRBJ1-1; D possibly corresponds to TRBD1 (5 bases). The V end lost 7 bases, the J end lost 1 base, and 10 bases lay between the germline ends. This CDR3 spans 13 amino acids. Germline V gives CDR1 LNHDA, CDR2 SQIVND (reference sequence). CDR3 protein: CASNRISNTEAFF. The DNA for the CDR3 is TGTGCCAGTAACAGGATCTCGAACACTGAAGCTTTCTTT.

This clonotype has a handful of counts. The V call is TRBV19, the J call TRBJ1-5; 7 bases map to TRBD1. V shed 6 bases and J 0 bases; nucleotides not matched to a gene: 11. Germline V gene data show CDR1 as LNHDA and CDR2 as SQIVND (reference sequence). The CDR3 is 17 residues long. The CDR3 here is CASRDSGQSYSNQPQHF. The CDR3 bases are TGTGCCAGTAGGGACTCGGGACAGAGTTATAGCAATCAGCCCCAGCATTTT.

This clonotype has just a few counts. This chain connects TRBV29-1 to TRBJ2-7, with 11 nucleotides matching TRBD2. V dropped 6 bases and J dropped 3; count of bases not matched to a gene: 10. Germline values: CDR1 SQVTM, CDR2 ANQGSEA. This CDR3 region has 15 residues. CDR3 amino acids: CSVRLAGSSGYEQYF. For the CDR3, the DNA is TGCAGCGTAAGACTAGCGGGATCTTCGGGCTACGAGCAGTACTTC.

This chain links TRBV4-1 with TRBJ2-4, with D perhaps being TRBD1 or TRBD2 (6 bases each). V was clipped by 4 bases and J by 4 bases, with 14 bases between them. Germline values: CDR1 MGHRA, CDR2 YSYEKL. The CDR3 sequence is 15 residues long. The CDR3 loop reads CASSPIRGGKNIQYF. The CDR3 DNA reads as TGCGCCAGCAGCCCTATCAGGGGAGGTAAAAACATTCAGTACTTC.

Ten or more counts support this clonotype. The chain has TRBV7-2 and TRBJ1-5; D gene ambiguous. The germline V and J ends were trimmed by 3 bases and 0 bases, with 12 bases remaining between them. Germline V gene data show CDR1 as SGHTA and CDR2 as FQGNSA. The length of the CDR3 is 16 residues. CDR3 region: CASSLSGGSSNQPQHF. Written as DNA, the CDR3 is TGTGCCAGCAGCTTGTCAGGTGGAAGTAGCAATCAGCCCCAGCATTTT.

This clonotype was counted many times. The chain uses TRBV7-2 and TRBJ2-7; D unresolved. The CDR3 consists of 14 residues. Germline loops: CDR1 SGHTA, CDR2 FQGNSA. Trimming removed 1 base from V and 5 bases from J, with 12 bases in between. The CDR3 is CASSLDPVVHEQYV. The CDR3 DNA sequence: TGTGCCAGCAGCTTAGATCCCGTGGTCCACGAGCAGTACGTC.

This clonotype was counted at least ten times. The V gene is TRBV28, the J gene TRBJ1-5; TRBD1 is a possible D gene (5 bases). The CDR3 extends over 13 amino acids. Germline CDR1 reads MDHEN; CDR2 reads SYDVKM. With 4 bases removed from V and 3 bases from J, the gap between germline ends came to 7 bases. The CDR3 nucleotides read TGTGCCAGCAGTTGGGGGATCAATCAGCCCCAGCATTTT. Amino acid sequence: CASSWGINQPQHF.

This clonotype was observed a handful of times. CDR3 sequence (DNA): TGTGCCAGCAAAGTAGCTGCGGGTCGCTCCAATGAGCAGTTCTTC. As protein: CASKVAAGRSNEQFF. J is TRBJ2-1 and V is TRBV6-6; a possible D gene is TRBD2 (5 bases). V was trimmed by 7 bases and J by 6 bases, leaving 19 bases between them. The CDR3 consists of 15 residues. Germline V gene data show CDR1 as MNHNY and CDR2 as SVGAGI (reference sequence).